These 13 T cell receptor beta chains were sequenced from one sample in a study of shared clonotypes between healthy human individuals. Clones were sequenced by immunoSEQ multiplex PCR, and TCRdb holds only the in-frame ones, with some missing. The sample contains roughly 490,000 clones, roughly 85% of which appear only once. The sample comprised PBMCs. These receptors all come from a woman between 35 and 50 years old in good health. Some clones in this sample may be carry-over from other donors' samples.

V is TRBV7-1 and J is TRBJ2-3; no reliable D call. TRBV7-1 is an ORF, and what it does is uncertain. Trimming removed 3 bases from V and 5 bases from J, with 9 bases in between. The CDR3 has 13 residues. The chain's CDR3 is CASSSNIRDTQYF. For the CDR3, the DNA is TGTGCCAGCAGCTCGAACATAAGAGATACGCAGTATTTT.

This clone was detected many times. The chain carries TRBV5-1 and TRBJ2-7, with 7 bases that match TRBD1. The CDR3 spans 17 residues. In germline, CDR1 is SGHRS, CDR2 YFSETQ. V dropped 2 bases and J dropped 0; count of bases not matched to a gene: 11. This chain's CDR3 is CASSLTFQGGGSYEQYF. The CDR3 nucleotides are TGCGCCAGCAGCTTAACCTTCCAAGGGGGCGGCTCCTACGAGCAGTACTTC.

The DNA for the CDR3 is TGTGCCAGCAGCTTGGGCCTTAACGGTCAGCCCCAGCATTTT. Protein sequence: CASSLGLNGQPQHF. The chain carries TRBV5-6 and TRBJ1-5; D call uncertain. V was shortened by 0 bases and J by 6 bases, with 10 bases between the two germline ends. This CDR3 region has 14 residues. Germline CDR1 reads SGHDT; CDR2 reads YYEEEE.

Concerning this clone itself: A much larger clonotype is one base distant, so this may be a read error. V gene TRBV7-2 combines with J gene TRBJ1-2; D gene uncertain. The CDR3 runs to 12 residues. CDR1 and CDR2 from the germline V gene are SGHTA and FQGNSA. The CDR3 sequence: CASSPGNYGYAF. The CDR3 DNA reads TGTGCCAGCAGCCCGGGGAACTATGGCTACGCCTTC.

The table lists this clone with a few counts. The CDR3: CASRKGGSNQPQHF. CDR3 coding DNA: TGTGCCAGTAGAAAAGGGGGGTCCAATCAGCCCCAGCATTTT. The chain links TRBV19 to TRBJ1-5; possible D gene TRBD1, 6 bases. V was cut by 6 bases and J by 3 bases, with 12 bases left in between. The CDR3 has 14 amino acids. Germline V gene sequence: CDR1 LNHDA, CDR2 SQIVND (reference sequence).

J is TRBJ2-1 and V is TRBV5-6, with D hard to call. Germline V CDR1 and CDR2: SGHDT, YYEEEE. V lost 1 base and J lost 9, with 8 bases in between. The CDR3 contains 12 residues. CDR3 region: CASSLSFGEQFF. The CDR3, as DNA: TGTGCCAGCAGCTTGTCTTTCGGTGAGCAGTTCTTC.

CDR3 nucleotide sequence: TGCAGCGTTGACGGCTCTAGCGGAGACCCCACAGATACGCAGTATTTT. Translation: CSVDGSSGDPTDTQYF. The V gene is TRBV29-1, the J gene TRBJ2-3; 7 positions match TRBD2. Losses at the gene ends were 3 bases for V and 2 bases for J; bases not matched to a gene: 11. Germline loops: CDR1 SQVTM, CDR2 ANQGSEA. The CDR3 covers 16 residues.

This rearrangement joins TRBV11-2 to TRBJ2-1; D possibly corresponds to TRBD1 (5 bases). Trimming shortened V by 5 bases and J by 7 bases, and 24 bases separated the two germline ends. Germline V gene lookup returns CDR1 SGHAT and CDR2 FQNNGV. CDR3 length: 17 amino acids. The CDR3 coding sequence is TGTGCCAGCAGCCCCCGAACGACAGCCCTCCCAGGGAATGAGCAGTTCTTC. Its protein product is CASSPRTTALPGNEQFF.

Points on this clone: Germline and junction disagree at one end, which may indicate a read error. The rearrangement uses TRBV7-7 and TRBJ2-1; D perhaps matches TRBD1 (5 bases). Germline-derived CDR1 and CDR2 are SSHAT and FNYEAQ (reference sequence). There are 13 residues in the CDR3. CDR3: CASSTRRGLEQFF. Written as DNA, the CDR3 is TGTGCTAGCAGCACTCGTAGGGGCCTTGAGCAGTTCTTC.

Written as DNA, the CDR3 is TGCGCCAGCAGCTTGGCGGGAGTCCGCTCCTACGAGCAGTACTTC. It codes for CASSLAGVRSYEQYF. J is TRBJ2-7 and V is TRBV5-1; D may be TRBD2 (6 bases). This CDR3 is 15 amino acids long. In germline, CDR1 is SGHRS, CDR2 YFSETQ. V shed 0 bases and J shed 0 bases, with 10 bases lying between them.

V and J are TRBV28 and TRBJ2-1; D remains ambiguous. V lost 7 bases to trimming and J lost 2 bases, with 6 bases between them. The germline V gene has CDR1 MDHEN and CDR2 SYDVKM. This CDR3 has 12 residues. The CDR3 DNA is TGTGCCAGCACTCAGACCTACAATGAGCAGTTCTTC. Translation gives CASTQTYNEQFF.

This chain joins TRBV19 and TRBJ1-1; D might be TRBD1 (5 bases). Per the germline V gene, CDR1 is LNHDA and CDR2 is SQIVND (reference sequence). Trimming shortened V by 3 bases and J by 0 bases, and 8 bases separated the two germline ends. The CDR3 length is 14 residues. The CDR3 region has the DNA TGTGCCAGTAGTATGGGACGGATGAACACTGAAGCTTTCTTT. Amino acids: CASSMGRMNTEAFF.

The J gene is TRBJ2-5, the V gene TRBV6-5; D unclear. The germline V gene encodes CDR1 MNHEY and CDR2 SVGAGI. The CDR3 sequence is 14 residues long. Trimming pared 5 bases from V and 4 bases from J, leaving 14 bases between. The CDR3 region is CASSPNLRPETQYF. CDR3 DNA: TGTGCCAGCAGTCCGAACCTCCGGCCAGAGACCCAGTACTTC.